This T cell receptor beta chain was recorded in a study of blood T cell repertoires in COVID-19. Original processing methods: Researchers report that nucleated cell counts were estimated from reference gene primer amplification. The repertoire was sequenced with immunoSEQ multiplex PCR; TCRdb's copy has only in-frame clones and lacks some. From that table come the V and J calls and clone size; the DNA was used to work out D and trimming. The profile shows hundreds of thousands of clones, 65% to 85% of them singletons. The source is a woman between 25 and 40 years old with COVID-19, enrolled during active disease. Sequenced: peripheral blood.

The CDR3 region is CASIAGVEQFF. The CDR3 DNA reads as TGTGCCAGCATAGCGGGAGTTGAGCAGTTCTTC. The rearrangement links TRBV2 to TRBJ2-1, with 9 bases aligning to TRBD2. With 7 bases clipped from V and 9 bases from J, the junction kept 1 base outside the gene matches. This CDR3 is built from 11 residues. Germline-derived CDR1 and CDR2 are SNHLY and FYNNEI.